The 10 T cell receptor beta chains below were found in one sample sequenced in a study of radiotherapy plus CTLA-4 blockade in lung cancer (dated by TCRdb to the late 2010s). Preparation of the library involved the immunoSEQ multiplex PCR assay. Imported from immuneACCESS, the table was reduced by TCRdb to in-frame sequences with V and J called. These copies leave out some clones; in studies compared against another copy, an unresolved V gene accounts for under half, and the cause of the remainder is not known. Present in this sample are some 15,000 clones, roughly 70% of which were seen just once. The top ten hold roughly 46% of the sample. Sequencing was performed on peripheral blood, taken from a patient treated with radiotherapy plus ipilimumab. Receptors were obtained from a human donor with non-small cell lung cancer whose response to radiotherapy plus ipilimumab could not be evaluated.

The rearrangement links TRBV6-1 to TRBJ2-7; a possible D gene is TRBD2 (6 bases). The V end was cut by 3 bases, the J end by 5 bases, with 14 bases between. Germline assignment: CDR1 MNHNS and CDR2 SASEGT. The CDR3 runs to 14 residues. The chain's CDR3 is CASSDFSGWDEQYF. The CDR3 coding sequence is TGTGCCAGCAGTGATTTTAGCGGTTGGGACGAGCAGTACTTC.

The rearrangement uses TRBV10-2 and TRBJ1-2; D unresolved. This CDR3 has 17 residues. Trimming stripped 0 bases from V and 6 bases from J, with 20 bases between. From germline, CDR1 is WSHSY and CDR2 SAAADI. The CDR3, as DNA: TGCGCCAGCAGTGAGTCGATAGGCGGCACAACCTTACATGGCTACACCTTC. As protein: CASSESIGGTTLHGYTF.

The chain recombines TRBV5-4 with TRBJ1-6, with TRBD1 as a possible D gene (6 bases). The germline CDR1 and CDR2 sequences are SGHNT and YYREEE (reference sequence). The CDR3 is 13 amino acids. Trimming pared 4 bases from V and 11 bases from J, leaving 13 bases between. The CDR3 reads CASSPTGSAPLHF. CDR3 DNA sequence: TGTGCCAGCAGCCCTACAGGGTCTGCACCCCTCCACTTT.

The chain combines TRBV28 with TRBJ1-4, with 9 bases that match TRBD1. V dropped 3 bases and J dropped 8; count of bases not matched to a gene: 7. Germline lookup yields CDR1 MDHEN and CDR2 SYDVKM. The CDR3 is 15 residues long. CDR3 amino acids: CASSFTGTGYEKLFF. The CDR3 nucleotides are TGTGCCAGCAGTTTCACCGGGACAGGGTACGAAAAACTGTTTTTT.

The genes are TRBV11-2 and TRBJ2-5, with D hard to call. This CDR3 comprises 11 residues. Germline assignment: CDR1 SGHAT and CDR2 FQNNGV. V lost 2 bases, J lost 4 bases, and 2 bases lay in between. The CDR3 sequence: CASSLLETQYF. The CDR3 DNA sequence: TGTGCCAGCAGCTTACTAGAGACCCAGTACTTC.

The V call is TRBV5-1, the J call TRBJ2-2; 9 bases are a match to TRBD1. With V trimmed by 3 bases and J by 4 bases, 7 bases remained unmatched. This CDR3 comprises 16 residues. Per germline, CDR1 SGHRS and CDR2 YFSETQ. The CDR3 nucleotides are TGCGCCAGCAGCTGGGGGACAGGGTCGAGCACCGGGGAGCTGTTTTTT. Translation: CASSWGTGSSTGELFF.

In DNA, the CDR3 is TGCAGCGCCCAAACAGGGAGGGACACTGAAGCTTTCTTT. Its translation: CSAQTGRDTEAFF. The chain couples TRBV29-1 to TRBJ1-1; tentatively, D is TRBD1 (6 bases). The CDR3 runs 13 residues. Germline-derived CDR1 and CDR2 are SQVTM and ANQGSEA. The V end lost 7 bases, the J end lost 3 bases, and 15 bases lay between the germline ends. Full variable domain (outside the CDR3, taken from reference TRBV29-1 and TRBJ1-1): SAVISQKPSRDICQRGTSLTIQCQVDSQVTMMFWYRQQPGQSLTLIATANQGSEATYESGFVIDKFPISRPNLTFSTLTVSNMSPEDSSIYLCSAQTGRDTEAFFGQGTRLTVV.

This clone has just a few counts. One junction end does not reproduce the germline sequence, and a read error may be involved. In nucleotides, the CDR3 is TGTGCCTGGACCGGGTCATGGTTAGCTCTCTTT. Translating gives CAWTGSWLALF. The chain couples TRBV30 to TRBJ1-1; D is unclear. The CDR3 consists of 11 residues. Germline V lookup: CDR1 GTSNPN, CDR2 SVGIG (reference sequence).

This sequence joins TRBV4-3 and TRBJ2-3; the match to TRBD2 covers 11 bases. The germline gives CDR1 LGHNA, CDR2 YSLEER. CDR3 length: 16 amino acids. With V trimmed by 2 bases and J by 6 bases, 7 bases remained unmatched. This CDR3 is CASSQLAGGQGDTQYF. Here the CDR3 DNA reads TGCGCCAGCAGCCAACTAGCGGGGGGCCAGGGGGATACGCAGTATTTT.

The CDR3 loop reads CASSLKGLTGELFF. The CDR3 DNA is TGTGCCAGCAGTCTAAAGGGGTTGACCGGGGAGCTGTTTTTT. V is TRBV27 and J is TRBJ2-2; tentatively, D is TRBD1 (5 bases). CDR3 length: 14 residues. The V and J ends lost 5 bases and 5 bases respectively, with 12 bases between them. CDR1 is MNHEY, CDR2 SMNVEV, per germline (reference sequence).